This T cell receptor beta chain appears in the sequencing data of a study of blood T cell repertoires in COVID-19 (dated by TCRdb to the early 2020s). At the level of the whole study: Collaborator samples came from the United States, Italy and Spain and covered acute and convalescent phases of COVID-19. A freely available public database, intended as a resource for researchers studying the immune response to SARS-CoV-2, is where the repertoires were released. Deeply sampled blood TCRbeta repertoires from subjects exposed to, actively infected with, or recovered from COVID-19 were included in the dataset. Samples came from the ongoing ImmuneRACE study (first 160 participants) plus 1,254 subjects from 6 global collaborators. Where HLA class I and class II types were available, the types were taken from metadata supplied by the sample provider, not from assay-based typing. Nearly every sample came with metadata listing a de-identified subject ID, COVID-19 status, age in years and sex. The prospective study material was composed of cDNA or gDNA derived from T cells, B-cell-depleted T cells, or PBMCs. Paper-wide results and their limitations: The quantity of clinical and demographic metadata differed by source and by participant and was supplied without curation.

Whole blood was collected in K2EDTA tubes by collaborating institutions according to the institutions' own protocols. Collaborator samples were shipped for TCRbeta analysis as frozen whole blood, isolated PBMCs, or DNA extracted from either sample type. Comments on this clone: There is no known antigen for this receptor. No base-level quality is on record; no much larger clone is a single base apart.

The immunoSEQ Assay, a bias-controlled multiplex PCR, was used to amplify TCRbeta CDR3 regions from genomic DNA. Under the source paper's analysis protocol: Within the assay, amplification of reference gene primers was used to estimate how many nucleated cells each sample contained. Sequence reads were collapsed and filtered to measure the absolute abundance of every unique TCRbeta CDR3 rearrangement. For each sample, productive Simpson clonality was calculated as the square root of Simpson's diversity index across productive rearrangements. TCRdb retrieved this table from immuneACCESS and kept in-frame rearrangements only. Not all clones are present; in checked studies, unresolved V genes account for under half, and no reason is known for the remainder. V and J calls and clone size are those listed in that table; D and trimming were worked out from the DNA. Across this sample there are roughly 200,000 clones, with more than 75% seen only once. In total, the top ten clones hold just over 8.5% of the sample.

V is pared back by 6 bases and J by 4 bases, with 18 bases lying between the germline termini. The germline V gene gives CDR1 as MDHEN and CDR2 as SYDVKM. The CDR3, from cysteine to phenylalanine, totals 16 residues. Only CDR3 DNA is held: 48 bases, read in frame from base 1. Recombination linked TRBV28 to TRBJ2-2; D gene: possibly TRBD1, on 5 matching bases. The clonotype was recovered from a woman aged 50 to 60 with active or convalescent COVID-19. The source material was peripheral blood. CDR3 loop: CASRNRGFWSTGELFF. The nucleotide sequence reads as follows: TGTGCCAGCAGGAATAGGGGCTTTTGGAGCACCGGGGAGCTGTTTTTT.